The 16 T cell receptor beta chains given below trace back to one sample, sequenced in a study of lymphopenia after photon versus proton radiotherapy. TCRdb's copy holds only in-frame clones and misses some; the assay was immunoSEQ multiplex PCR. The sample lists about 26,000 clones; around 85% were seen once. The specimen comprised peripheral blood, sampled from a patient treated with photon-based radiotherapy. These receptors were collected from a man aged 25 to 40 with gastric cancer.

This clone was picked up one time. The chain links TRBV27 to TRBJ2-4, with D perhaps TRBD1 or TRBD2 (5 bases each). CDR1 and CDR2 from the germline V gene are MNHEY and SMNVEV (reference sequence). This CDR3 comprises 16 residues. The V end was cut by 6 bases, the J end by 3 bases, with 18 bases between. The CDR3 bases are TGTGCCAGCAGCCCTGCTCGGGGCTTGTTCAAAAACATTCAGTACTTC. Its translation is CASSPARGLFKNIQYF.

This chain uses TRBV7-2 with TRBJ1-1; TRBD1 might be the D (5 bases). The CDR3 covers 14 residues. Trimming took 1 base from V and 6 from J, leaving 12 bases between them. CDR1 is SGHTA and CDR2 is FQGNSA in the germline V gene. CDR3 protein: CASSLVAGGSEAFF. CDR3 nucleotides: TGTGCCAGCAGCTTAGTGGCGGGGGGATCTGAAGCTTTCTTT.

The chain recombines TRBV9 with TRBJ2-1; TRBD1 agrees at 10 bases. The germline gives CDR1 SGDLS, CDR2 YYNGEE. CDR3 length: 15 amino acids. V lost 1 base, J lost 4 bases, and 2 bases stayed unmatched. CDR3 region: CASSVRGQGYNEQFF. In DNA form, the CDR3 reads TGTGCCAGCAGCGTAAGGGGACAGGGGTACAATGAGCAGTTCTTC.

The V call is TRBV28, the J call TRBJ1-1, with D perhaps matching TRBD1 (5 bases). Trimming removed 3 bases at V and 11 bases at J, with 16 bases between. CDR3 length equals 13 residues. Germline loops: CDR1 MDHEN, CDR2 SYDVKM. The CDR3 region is CASSFQGARVAFF. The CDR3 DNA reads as TGTGCCAGCAGTTTTCAAGGGGCGCGGGTGGCTTTCTTT.

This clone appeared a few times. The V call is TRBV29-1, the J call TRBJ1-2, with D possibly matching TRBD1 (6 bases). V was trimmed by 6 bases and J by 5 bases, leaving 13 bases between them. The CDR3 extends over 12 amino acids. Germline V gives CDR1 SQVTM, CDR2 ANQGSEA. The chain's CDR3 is CSVYRVGYGYTF. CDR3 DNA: TGCAGCGTCTACAGGGTCGGTTATGGCTACACCTTC.

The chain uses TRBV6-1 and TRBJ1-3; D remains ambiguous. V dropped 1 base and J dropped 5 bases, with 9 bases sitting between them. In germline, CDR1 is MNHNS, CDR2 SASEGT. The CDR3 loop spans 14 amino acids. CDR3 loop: CASSEGKNRNTIYF. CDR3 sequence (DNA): TGTGCCAGCAGTGAAGGGAAGAACAGAAACACCATATATTTT.

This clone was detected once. CDR3 in DNA: TGTGCCAGTACACGCCGGGGGGGAGACAATGAGCAGTTCTTC. Translated, it gives CASTRRGGDNEQFF. V usage is TRBV19 and J usage is TRBJ2-1; TRBD2 matches 8 bases. The V and J ends lost 7 bases and 5 bases, in that order; junction bases with no gene match: 7. This CDR3 region has 14 residues. Per the germline V gene, CDR1 is LNHDA and CDR2 is SQIVND (reference sequence).

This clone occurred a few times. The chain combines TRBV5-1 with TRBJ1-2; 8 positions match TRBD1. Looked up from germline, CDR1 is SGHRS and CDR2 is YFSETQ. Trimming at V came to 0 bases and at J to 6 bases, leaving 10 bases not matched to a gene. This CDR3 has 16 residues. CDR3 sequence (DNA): TGCGCCAGCAGCTTGGCCAATACAGGGGGAGAGGATGGCTACACCTTC. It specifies CASSLANTGGEDGYTF.

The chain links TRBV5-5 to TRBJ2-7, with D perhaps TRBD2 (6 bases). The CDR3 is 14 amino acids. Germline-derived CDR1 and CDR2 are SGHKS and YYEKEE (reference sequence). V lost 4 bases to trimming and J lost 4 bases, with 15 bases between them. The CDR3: CASSRGASAYEQYF. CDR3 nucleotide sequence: TGTGCCAGCAGCCGTGGGGCTAGCGCATACGAGCAGTACTTC.

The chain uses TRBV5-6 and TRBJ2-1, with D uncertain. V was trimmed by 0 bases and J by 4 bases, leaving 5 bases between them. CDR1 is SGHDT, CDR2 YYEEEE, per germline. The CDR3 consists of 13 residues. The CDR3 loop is CASSLDGYNEQFF. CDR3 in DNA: TGTGCCAGCAGCTTGGACGGATACAATGAGCAGTTCTTC.

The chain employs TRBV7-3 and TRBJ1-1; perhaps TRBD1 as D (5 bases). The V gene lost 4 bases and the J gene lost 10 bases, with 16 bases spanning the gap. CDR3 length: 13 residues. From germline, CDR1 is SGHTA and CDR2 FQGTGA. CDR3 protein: CASSSLGQGGAFF. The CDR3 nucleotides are TGTGCCAGCAGCTCCCTTGGGCAGGGAGGAGCTTTCTTT.

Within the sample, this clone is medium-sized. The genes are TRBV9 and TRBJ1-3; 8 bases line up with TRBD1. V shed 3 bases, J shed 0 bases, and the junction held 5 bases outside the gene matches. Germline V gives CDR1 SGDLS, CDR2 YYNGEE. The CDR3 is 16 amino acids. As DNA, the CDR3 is TGTGCCAGCAGCGCCGGACAGGGATACTCTGGAAACACCATATATTTT. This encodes CASSAGQGYSGNTIYF.

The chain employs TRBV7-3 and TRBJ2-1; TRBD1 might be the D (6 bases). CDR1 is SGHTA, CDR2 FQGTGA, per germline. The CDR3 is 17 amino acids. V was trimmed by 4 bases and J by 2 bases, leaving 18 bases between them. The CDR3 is CASSSQAGDWTYNEQFF. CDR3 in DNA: TGTGCCAGCAGCTCACAAGCAGGGGATTGGACCTACAATGAGCAGTTCTTC.

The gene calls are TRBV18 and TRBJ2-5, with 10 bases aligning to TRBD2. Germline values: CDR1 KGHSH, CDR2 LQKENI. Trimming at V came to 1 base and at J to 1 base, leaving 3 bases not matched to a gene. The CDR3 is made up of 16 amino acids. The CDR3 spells CASSPRLAGAQETQYF. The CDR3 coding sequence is TGTGCCAGCTCACCACGGCTAGCGGGGGCCCAAGAGACCCAGTACTTC. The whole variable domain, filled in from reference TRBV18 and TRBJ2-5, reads NAGVMQNPRHLVRRRGQEARLRCSPMKGHSHVYWYRQLPEEGLKFMVYLQKENIIDESGMPKERFSAEFPKEGPSILRIQQVVRGDSAAYFCASSPRLAGAQETQYFGPGTRLLVL.

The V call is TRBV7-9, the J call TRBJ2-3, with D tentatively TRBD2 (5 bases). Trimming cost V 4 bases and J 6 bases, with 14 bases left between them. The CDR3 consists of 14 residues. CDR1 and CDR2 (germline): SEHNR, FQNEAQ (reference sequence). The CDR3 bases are TGTGCCAGCAGCTCGGGATACAGCGTTGATACGCAGTATTTT. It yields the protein CASSSGYSVDTQYF. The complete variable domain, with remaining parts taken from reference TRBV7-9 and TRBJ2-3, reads DTGVSQNPRHKITKRGQNVTFRCDPISEHNRLYWYRQTLGQGPEFLTYFQNEAQLEKSRLLSDRFSAERPKGSFSTLEIQRTEQGDSAMYLCASSSGYSVDTQYFGPGTRLTVL.

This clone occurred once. CDR3 in DNA: TGCGCCAGCAGCTTTGCCTCTCCGGACATTCAGTACTTC. Its translation is CASSFASPDIQYF. The V call is TRBV5-1, the J call TRBJ2-4; D is unresolved. Deletions cut 2 bases from V and 8 bases from J, with 11 bases between. Per the germline V gene, CDR1 is SGHRS and CDR2 is YFSETQ. The CDR3 covers 13 residues.